The clone carrying this T cell receptor (beta chain) showed up just a few times. The antigen is not known. The sample is drawn from a study of T-cell memory formation after mild COVID-19. Points from the study as a whole: Some clones that responded were present in memory (sampled pre-infection), which suggests cross-reactive memory joined. Specificity for SARS-CoV-2 was not confirmed among the second-wave clones peaking on day 37.

The V gene lost 4 bases and the J gene lost 4 bases, with 11 bases spanning the gap. The CDR3 length is 13 residues. Germline V gene sequence: CDR1 GTSNPN, CDR2 SVGIG (reference sequence). One entry per CDR3 protein results from TCRdb running MiXCR on the 5' RACE reads. The table includes 35,000 to 55,000 distinct CDR3 sequences, 9.5% detected once. Material for sequencing was PBMCs or a T cell subset sorted from them (not recorded which). The rearrangement uses TRBV30 and TRBJ2-1; TRBD1 is a possible D gene (6 bases). The receptor comes from an adult woman who had mild COVID-19 (a few samples of this study predate the infection). Cell type and time point are not known. The chain's CDR3 is CAWTNQGYNEQFF. CDR3 coding DNA: TGTGCCTGGACAAACCAGGGGTACAATGAGCAGTTCTTC.